The next 17 T cell receptor beta chains were all read from a single sample in a study of technical replicates of blood from several donors. The data were produced by immunoSEQ multiplex PCR, yet TCRdb's version contains in-frame clones alone and is incomplete. The table has tens of thousands of clones, roughly nine tenths seen once. The sample comprised T cells isolated from PBMCs. The receptors come from a human donor in good health.

V usage is TRBV5-1 and J usage is TRBJ1-1, with D possibly being TRBD1 (5 bases). CDR3 size: 14 residues. The germline V gene has CDR1 SGHRS and CDR2 YFSETQ. V was shortened by 4 bases and J by 5 bases, with 15 bases between the two germline ends. The CDR3 is CASSTVGAGTEAFF. DNA for the CDR3: TGCGCCAGCAGCACGGTCGGGGCGGGGACTGAAGCTTTCTTT.

The chain carries TRBV15 and TRBJ2-7, with TRBD1 matching 8 bases. This CDR3 is built from 15 residues. The germline CDR1 and CDR2 sequences are LNHNV and YYDKDF (reference sequence). With 5 bases clipped from V and 3 bases from J, the junction kept 9 bases outside the gene matches. This CDR3 reads CATSRGTGGLYEQYF. The CDR3 bases are TGTGCCACCAGCCGAGGGACAGGCGGACTCTACGAGCAGTACTTC.

This chain uses TRBV4-1 with TRBJ2-7; perhaps TRBD2 as D (6 bases). Germline-derived CDR1 and CDR2 are MGHRA and YSYEKL. The CDR3 extends over 12 amino acids. Between the trimmed V and J ends, which lost 3 bases and 5 bases, there was a span of 8 bases. This CDR3 reads CASSHPGDEQYF. The CDR3 nucleotides are TGCGCCAGCAGCCATCCGGGGGACGAGCAGTACTTC.

This chain joins TRBV20-1 and TRBJ2-7; a possible D gene is TRBD2 (6 bases). In germline, CDR1 is DFQATT, CDR2 SNEGSKA (reference sequence). The CDR3 is 11 amino acids. The germline V and J ends were trimmed by 7 bases and 4 bases, with 11 bases remaining between them. CDR3 DNA: TGCAGTGTGGGGGGACCGTACGAGCAGTACTTC. Encoded protein: CSVGGPYEQYF.

This rearrangement joins TRBV4-1 to TRBJ2-5; 8 bases fit TRBD2. The ends lost 1 base at V and 5 bases at J; junction bases unmatched: 6. CDR3 size: 15 residues. Germline lookup yields CDR1 MGHRA and CDR2 YSYEKL. CDR3 in amino acids: CASSQGTSSAETQYF. The CDR3 bases are TGCGCCAGCAGCCAAGGGACTAGCTCTGCGGAGACCCAGTACTTC.

The V and J genes are TRBV9 and TRBJ1-1, with 9 bases fitting TRBD1. With V trimmed by 3 bases and J by 3 bases, 6 bases remained unmatched. The CDR3 covers 15 residues. CDR1 is SGDLS, CDR2 YYNGEE, per germline. The chain's CDR3 is CASSGRQGVDTEAFF. The CDR3 bases are TGTGCCAGCAGCGGGAGACAGGGGGTGGACACTGAAGCTTTCTTT.

The V and J genes are TRBV11-2 and TRBJ2-5; D is possibly TRBD2 (6 bases). The CDR3 totals 13 residues. V lost 5 bases and J 5 bases, leaving 12 bases between the germline ends. Per germline, CDR1 SGHAT and CDR2 FQNNGV. DNA of the CDR3: TGTGCCAGCAGCCCGGGACTTCGTGAGACCCAGTACTTC. It yields the protein CASSPGLRETQYF.

This CDR3 reads CASSYSSTSRRDIQYF. CDR3 in DNA: TGTGCCAGCAGTTACTCTAGTACCTCTAGGAGGGACATTCAGTACTTC. The rearrangement joins TRBV6-5 to TRBJ2-4, with a tentative D call TRBD2 (6 bases). Germline lookup yields CDR1 MNHEY and CDR2 SVGAGI. Trimming removed 0 bases at V and 8 bases at J, with 17 bases between. The CDR3 spans 16 residues.

V gene TRBV10-3 combines with J gene TRBJ1-3, with TRBD1 matching over 10 bases. The germline V gene has CDR1 ENHRY and CDR2 SYGVKD. This CDR3 comprises 16 residues. With 5 bases clipped from V and 2 bases from J, the junction kept 6 bases outside the gene matches. Here the CDR3 DNA reads TGTGCCATCAGTTATGCGGGGACAGGGGCTGGAAACACCATATATTTT. It codes for CAISYAGTGAGNTIYF.

This sequence joins TRBV11-2 and TRBJ1-3; D gene ambiguous. Germline CDR1 SGHAT, CDR2 FQNNGV. V lost 3 bases to trimming and J lost 0 bases, with 9 bases between them. The CDR3 is 15 residues long. As DNA, the CDR3 is TGTGCCAGCAGCTTCACCCCCGGCTCTGGAAACACCATATATTTT. Protein sequence: CASSFTPGSGNTIYF.

The rearrangement joins TRBV30 to TRBJ1-2; D remains ambiguous. The CDR3 is made up of 15 amino acids. Germline V lookup: CDR1 GTSNPN, CDR2 SVGIG (reference sequence). V lost 4 bases to trimming and J lost 1 base, with 16 bases between them. For the CDR3, the DNA is TGTGCCTGGACTCGTGCAGCGTTGGGTAACTATGGCTACACCTTC. This codes for CAWTRAALGNYGYTF.

The chain couples TRBV9 to TRBJ2-2; tentative D call: TRBD2 (5 bases). This CDR3 contains 18 residues. Per the germline V gene, CDR1 is SGDLS and CDR2 is YYNGEE. Trimming removed 3 bases at V and 2 bases at J, with 20 bases between. The CDR3 nucleotides read TGTGCCAGCAGCGCGCGGACTCGAGGGTTAAGCAACACCGGGGAGCTGTTTTTT. It translates to CASSARTRGLSNTGELFF.

The chain links TRBV6-5 to TRBJ1-2, with 9 bases lining up with TRBD1. This CDR3 is built from 13 residues. V dropped 6 bases and J dropped 8; count of bases not matched to a gene: 7. Germline V gives CDR1 MNHEY, CDR2 SVGAGI. This CDR3 is CASSLQGAIGYTF. CDR3 DNA sequence: TGTGCCAGCAGCCTACAGGGGGCGATCGGCTACACCTTC.

The chain is built from TRBV19 and TRBJ1-3; D uncertain. CDR1 is LNHDA and CDR2 is SQIVND in the germline V gene (reference sequence). The CDR3 extends over 15 amino acids. V was shortened by 7 bases and J by 4 bases, with 17 bases between the two germline ends. The CDR3 protein is CASTLTRGPGNTIYF. The CDR3 DNA is TGTGCCAGTACCCTCACCCGAGGTCCAGGAAACACCATATATTTT.

This clone has only one observation. This chain joins TRBV5-1 and TRBJ2-3, with 7 bases lining up with TRBD2. Germline loops: CDR1 SGHRS, CDR2 YFSETQ. This CDR3 is built from 16 residues. With V trimmed by 3 bases and J by 2 bases, 9 bases remained unmatched. The CDR3 here is CASSSREAGLTDTQYF. CDR3 DNA sequence: TGCGCCAGCAGCTCAAGGGAAGCGGGGCTCACAGATACGCAGTATTTT.

The chain couples TRBV5-1 to TRBJ2-3; no firm D call. V shed 1 base and J shed 1 base, with 7 bases lying between them. This CDR3 has 14 residues. CDR1 and CDR2 from the germline V gene are SGHRS and YFSETQ. CDR3 residues: CASSLHRGTDTQYF. As DNA, the CDR3 is TGCGCCAGCAGCTTGCATCGGGGCACAGATACGCAGTATTTT.

The chain uses TRBV19 and TRBJ2-5, with 10 nucleotides matching TRBD2. The V gene end was trimmed by 2 bases and the J gene end by 4 bases; junction bases not matched to a gene: 4. The CDR3 is made up of 15 amino acids. Germline CDR1 LNHDA, CDR2 SQIVND (reference sequence). CDR3 in DNA: TGTGCCAGTAGTATAATAGCGGGAGGCCGAGAGACCCAGTACTTC. Encoded protein: CASSIIAGGRETQYF.